The clone carrying this T cell receptor (beta chain) was seen more than once but under ten times. The data were obtained in a study of T-cell reconstitution after alpha-beta-depleted transplantation in children. CDR1 is SEHNR and CDR2 is FQNEAQ in the germline V gene (reference sequence). The CDR3 has 14 amino acids. Trimming removed 1 base from V and 11 bases from J, with 17 bases in between. Researchers prepared the TCRbeta library using unique molecular identifiers, the study reports. MiXCR, run by TCRdb on the PCR reads, gives a single entry per CDR3 protein. The sample includes around 360,000 distinct CDR3 sequences, about a tenth seen only once; the top ten take around 2.4%.

This TCR derives from a human donor who donated a stem cell graft to a child with acute lymphoblastic leukemia. Sample: PBMCs from the stem cell graft donor, taken from the stem cell graft. The V call is TRBV7-9, the J call TRBJ1-1; no firm D call. CDR3 in DNA: TGTGCCAGCAGCTTAGGGAGTGGTCAAGCTTTCGCTTTCTTT. The encoded protein is CASSLGSGQAFAFF.